This TCR beta chain was documented in a study of human T cells and chemical hapten exposure. Germline CDR1 reads LNHNV; CDR2 reads YYDKDF (reference sequence). The ends were cut back, 0 bases at V and 5 bases at J, with 7 bases in the middle. CDR3 length: 13 residues. TCRdb reprocessed the RACE reads with MiXCR, giving one entry per CDR3 protein. The sample consists of under 300,000 distinct CDR3 sequences, 7.5% to 9% of them appearing once. Time point noted: pre-sensitization, week 0. Noted treatment: therapeutic diphenylcyclopropenone sensitization with weekly scalp DPC. The source of this sequence is a man aged 18 to 30 with alopecia areata. Some clones in this sample may be carry-over from other donors' samples. The chain carries TRBV15 and TRBJ1-2, with no clear D. The specimen was whole blood, collected in connection with sensitization to the hapten diphenylcyclopropenone (DPC). CDR3 nucleotides: TGTGCCACCAGCAGAGATACCAAGTATGGCTACACCTTC. It yields the protein CATSRDTKYGYTF.